Below are 11 T cell receptor beta chains sequenced from a single sample in a study of blood T cell repertoires in COVID-19. Assay used: immunoSEQ multiplex PCR; TCRdb lists only in-frame clones, some missing. Found here are hundreds of thousands of clones, about 85% of them singletons; the top ten hold around 4.5%. Sequenced sample: peripheral blood. The receptors come from a woman aged 45-65 years with active or convalescent COVID-19.

This rearrangement joins TRBV29-1 to TRBJ2-1; a possible D gene is TRBD2 (6 bases). The ends were cut back, 8 bases at V and 9 bases at J, with 26 bases in the middle. This CDR3 is 15 amino acids long. CDR1 is SQVTM, CDR2 ANQGSEA, per germline. CDR3 in amino acids: CSLVFGRVGGGEQFF. The CDR3 nucleotides are TGCAGCTTGGTATTCGGGAGAGTGGGGGGTGGTGAGCAGTTCTTC.

In its sample, this clone was seen once. V and J are TRBV5-6 and TRBJ1-3; D possibly corresponds to TRBD1 (5 bases). Germline V lookup: CDR1 SGHDT, CDR2 YYEEEE. V shed 2 bases and J shed 0 bases, with 12 bases lying between them. The CDR3 has 16 residues. The CDR3 spells CASSFRGISSGNTIYF. CDR3 nucleotides: TGTGCCAGCAGCTTTCGGGGGATAAGCTCTGGAAACACCATATATTTT.

The rearrangement joins TRBV21-1 to TRBJ2-3; the D call in the table, TRBD1, was not verified against the DNA. TRBV21-1 is classified as a pseudogene. CDR3 length: 17 amino acids. CDR3 coding DNA: TGTGCCAGCAGCAAATCCCGGGACAGGGGTAGCACAGATACGCAGTATTTT. This translates into CASSKSRDRGSTDTQYF.

The rearrangement links TRBV4-1 to TRBJ1-1; 8 bases fit TRBD1. V dropped 1 base and J dropped 11; count of bases not matched to a gene: 9. This CDR3 has 14 residues. Germline loops: CDR1 MGHRA, CDR2 YSYEKL. CDR3 region: CASSQVTGGQGAFF. For the CDR3, the DNA is TGCGCCAGCAGCCAAGTTACAGGGGGGCAGGGGGCTTTCTTT.

Regarding this clone: Other DNA sequences of this sample code for an identical CDR3. This rearrangement joins TRBV11-3 to TRBJ1-1; TRBD1 might be the D (6 bases). The CDR3 is 14 amino acids. Germline V CDR1 and CDR2: SGHNT, YENEEA. V lost 2 bases and J lost 2, with 9 bases in between. CDR3 in DNA: TGTGCCAGCAGCTTACAAGGGGGAAACACTGAAGCTTTCTTT. This translates into CASSLQGGNTEAFF.

This clone has a count of ten or more. The chain uses TRBV11-3 and TRBJ1-1; D remains unclear. This CDR3 has 13 residues. Deletions cut 0 bases from V and 6 bases from J, with 8 bases between. Looked up from germline, CDR1 is SGHNT and CDR2 is YENEEA. The CDR3 is CASSLDSRAEAFF. The CDR3 DNA is TGTGCCAGCAGCTTAGACTCGCGCGCTGAAGCTTTCTTT. Combining the CDR3 with reference TRBV11-3 and TRBJ1-1 gives the whole variable domain EAGVVQSPRYKIIEKKQPVAFWCNPISGHNTLYWYLQNLGQGPELLIRYENEEAVDDSQLPKDRFSAERLKGVDSTLKIQPAELGDSAVYLCASSLDSRAEAFFGQGTRLTVV.

This chain connects TRBV28 to TRBJ2-1; D is possibly TRBD1 (6 bases). The V and J ends lost 1 base and 10 bases respectively, with 8 bases between them. The CDR3 runs to 12 residues. CDR1 MDHEN and CDR2 SYDVKM come from the germline V gene. CDR3 sequence: CASSLLGGEQFF. The CDR3 DNA reads TGTGCCAGCAGTTTATTAGGGGGAGAGCAGTTCTTC.

The chain links TRBV7-2 to TRBJ1-3; TRBD1 matches at 7 bases. CDR3 length: 15 residues. After removal of 2 bases from V and 1 base from J, the junction contained 2 bases not matched to a gene. Germline CDR1 and CDR2: SGHTA and FQGNSA. The CDR3 DNA reads TGTGCCAGCAGCTTACGACAGGGTTCTGGAAACACCATATATTTT. This gives the protein CASSLRQGSGNTIYF.

The chain carries TRBV29-1 and TRBJ1-2, with D maybe TRBD1 (6 bases). Germline V gives CDR1 SQVTM, CDR2 ANQGSEA. Trimming took 1 base from V and 2 from J, leaving 14 bases between them. The CDR3 runs to 15 residues. The CDR3 reads CSVEAGGLPNYGYTF. In nucleotides, the CDR3 is TGCAGCGTTGAAGCGGGGGGGCTCCCAAACTATGGCTACACCTTC.

This clone has a single count. The gene calls are TRBV5-6 and TRBJ2-7; 10 bases are a match to TRBD2. The germline CDR1 and CDR2 sequences are SGHDT and YYEEEE. V lost 0 bases to trimming and J lost 3 bases; unmatched junction nucleotides: 3. The CDR3 contains 15 residues. CDR3 amino acids: CASSLGASGSYEQYF. CDR3 sequence (DNA): TGTGCCAGCAGCTTGGGGGCTAGCGGGAGCTACGAGCAGTACTTC.

The J gene is TRBJ2-1, the V gene TRBV19, with D possibly matching TRBD2 (5 bases). V lost 6 bases and J 0 bases, leaving 12 bases between the germline ends. The CDR3 loop spans 15 amino acids. Germline CDR1 is LNHDA and CDR2 is SQIVND (reference sequence). The CDR3 protein is CASSASGISYNEQFF. The CDR3 DNA reads as TGTGCCAGTAGCGCAAGCGGTATCTCCTACAATGAGCAGTTCTTC.